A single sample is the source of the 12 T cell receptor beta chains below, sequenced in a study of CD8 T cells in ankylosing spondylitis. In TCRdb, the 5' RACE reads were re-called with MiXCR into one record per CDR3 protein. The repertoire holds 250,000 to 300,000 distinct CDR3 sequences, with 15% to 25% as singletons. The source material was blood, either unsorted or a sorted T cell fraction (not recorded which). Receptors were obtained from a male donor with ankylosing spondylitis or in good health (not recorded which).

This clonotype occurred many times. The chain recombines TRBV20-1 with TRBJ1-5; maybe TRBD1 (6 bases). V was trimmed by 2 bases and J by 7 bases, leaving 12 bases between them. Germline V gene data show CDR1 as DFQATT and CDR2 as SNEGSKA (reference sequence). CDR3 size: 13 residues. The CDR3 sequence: CSARQGLEQPQHF. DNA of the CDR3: TGCAGTGCTAGACAGGGGCTGGAGCAGCCCCAGCATTTT.

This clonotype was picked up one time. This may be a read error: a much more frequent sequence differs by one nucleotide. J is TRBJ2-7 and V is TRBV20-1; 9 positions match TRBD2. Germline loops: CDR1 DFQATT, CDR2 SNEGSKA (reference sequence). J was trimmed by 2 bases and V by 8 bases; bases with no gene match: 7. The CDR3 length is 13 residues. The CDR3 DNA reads TGCAGTACTAAGACTAGCGGTGCCTACGAGCAGTACGTC. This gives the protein CSTKTSGAYEQYV.

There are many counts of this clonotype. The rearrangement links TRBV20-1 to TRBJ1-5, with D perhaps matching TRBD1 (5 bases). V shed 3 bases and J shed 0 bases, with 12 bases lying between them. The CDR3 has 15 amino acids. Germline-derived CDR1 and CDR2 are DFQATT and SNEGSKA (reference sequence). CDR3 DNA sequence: TGCAGTGCTAGTACGGGGACCTCTAGCAATCAGCCCCAGCATTTT. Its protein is CSASTGTSSNQPQHF.

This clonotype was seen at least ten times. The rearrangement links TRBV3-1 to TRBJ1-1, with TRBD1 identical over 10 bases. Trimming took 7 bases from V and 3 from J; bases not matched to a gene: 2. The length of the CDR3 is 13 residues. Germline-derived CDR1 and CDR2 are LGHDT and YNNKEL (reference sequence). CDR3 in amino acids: CASTGQGYTEAFF. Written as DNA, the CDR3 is TGTGCCAGCACGGGACAGGGGTACACTGAAGCTTTCTTT. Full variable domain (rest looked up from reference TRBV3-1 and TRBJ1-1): DTAVSQTPKYLVTQMGNDKSIKCEQNLGHDTMYWYKQDSKKFLKIMFSYNNKELIINETVPNRFSPKSPDKAHLNLHINSLELGDSAVYFCASTGQGYTEAFFGQGTRLTVV.

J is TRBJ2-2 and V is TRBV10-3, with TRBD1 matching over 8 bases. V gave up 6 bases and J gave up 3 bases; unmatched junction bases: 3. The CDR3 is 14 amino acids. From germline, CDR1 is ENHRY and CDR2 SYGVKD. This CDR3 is CAIRKQGDTGELFF. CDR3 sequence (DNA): TGTGCCATCAGGAAACAGGGGGACACCGGGGAGCTGTTTTTT.

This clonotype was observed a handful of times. CDR3: CASRTGTKNTEAFF. CDR3 nucleotides: TGTGCCAGCAGAACCGGGACAAAGAACACTGAAGCTTTCTTT. The gene calls are TRBV6-2 or TRBV6-3 and TRBJ1-1; possible D gene TRBD1, 6 bases. Between the trimmed V and J ends, which lost 6 bases and 1 base, there was a span of 12 bases. CDR1 and CDR2 (germline): MNHEY, SVGEGT. CDR3 length equals 14 residues.

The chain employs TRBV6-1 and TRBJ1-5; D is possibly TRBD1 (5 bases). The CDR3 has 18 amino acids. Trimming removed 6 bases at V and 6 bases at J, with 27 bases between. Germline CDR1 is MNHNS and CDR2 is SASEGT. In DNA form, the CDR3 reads TGTGCCAGCAGCCTCTTCGCTACCGCCGGTGAGCAGGGTCAGCCCCAGCATTTT. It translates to CASSLFATAGEQGQPQHF.

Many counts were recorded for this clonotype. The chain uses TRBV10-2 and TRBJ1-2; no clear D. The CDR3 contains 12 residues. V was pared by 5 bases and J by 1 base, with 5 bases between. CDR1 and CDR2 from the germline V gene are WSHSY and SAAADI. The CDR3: CASSTDNYGYTF. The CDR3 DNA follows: TGCGCCAGCAGTACAGATAACTATGGCTACACCTTC.

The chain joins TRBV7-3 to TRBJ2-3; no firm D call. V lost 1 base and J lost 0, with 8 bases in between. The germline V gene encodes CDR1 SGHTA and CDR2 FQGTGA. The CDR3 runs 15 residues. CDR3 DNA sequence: TGTGCCAGCAGCTTAAACGCGGCTAGCACAGATACGCAGTATTTT. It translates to CASSLNAASTDTQYF.

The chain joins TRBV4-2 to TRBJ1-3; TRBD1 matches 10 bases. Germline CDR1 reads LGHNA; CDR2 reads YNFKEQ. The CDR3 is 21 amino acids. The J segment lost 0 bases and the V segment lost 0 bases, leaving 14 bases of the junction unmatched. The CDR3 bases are TGTGCCAGCAGCCAAGAACGTGGCGACAGGGGGCTTCTAAGCTCTGGAAACACCATATATTTT. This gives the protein CASSQERGDRGLLSSGNTIYF.

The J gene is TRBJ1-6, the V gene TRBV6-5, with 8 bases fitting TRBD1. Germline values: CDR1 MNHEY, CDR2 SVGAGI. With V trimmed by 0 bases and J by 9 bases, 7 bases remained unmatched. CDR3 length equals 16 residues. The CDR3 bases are TGTGCCAGCAGTTACTCGACAGGGGCAGAAGGTTCACCCCTCCACTTT. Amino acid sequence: CASSYSTGAEGSPLHF.

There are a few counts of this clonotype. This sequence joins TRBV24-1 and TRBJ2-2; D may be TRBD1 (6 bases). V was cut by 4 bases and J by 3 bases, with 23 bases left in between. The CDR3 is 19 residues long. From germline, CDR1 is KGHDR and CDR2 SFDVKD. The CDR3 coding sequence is TGTGCCACCAGTGAAGTGGTTGGGTCAGGGGAAACCCACACCGGGGAGCTGTTTTTT. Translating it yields CATSEVVGSGETHTGELFF.